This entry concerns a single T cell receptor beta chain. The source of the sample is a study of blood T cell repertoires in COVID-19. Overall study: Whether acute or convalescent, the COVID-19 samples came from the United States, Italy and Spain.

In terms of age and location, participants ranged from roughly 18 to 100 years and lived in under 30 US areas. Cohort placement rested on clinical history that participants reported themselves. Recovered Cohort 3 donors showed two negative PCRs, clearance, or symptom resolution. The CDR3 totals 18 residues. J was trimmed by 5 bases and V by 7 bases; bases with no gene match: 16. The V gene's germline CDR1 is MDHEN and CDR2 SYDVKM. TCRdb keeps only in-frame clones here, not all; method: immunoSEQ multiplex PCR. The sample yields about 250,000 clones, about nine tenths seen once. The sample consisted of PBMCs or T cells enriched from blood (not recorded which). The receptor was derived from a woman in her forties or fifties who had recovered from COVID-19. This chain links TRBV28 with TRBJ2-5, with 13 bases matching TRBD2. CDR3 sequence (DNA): TGTGCCAGCACCCAGAGCGGACTAGCGGGAGTGGGGGGGGAGACCCAGTACTTC. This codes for CASTQSGLAGVGGETQYF.